This TCR beta chain was identified in a study of T-cell reconstitution after alpha-beta-depleted transplantation in children (TCRdb year 2016). Regarding the complete study: Using TCR repertoire profiling, the study followed T-cell immune reconstitution in a quantitative way in children after TCRalphabeta/CD19-depleted allogeneic hematopoietic cell transplantation.

The sample holds many counts of this clonotype. The antigen this receptor binds is unknown. Nothing much larger sits one base from this clone, and base qualities are not available. The CDR3 goes from the cysteine to the phenylalanine over 15 residues. The only DNA kept is the CDR3, 45 bases in frame from the first base. At the junction V is shortened by 6 bases and J by 3 bases, with 15 bases in between. Library generation was performed with PCR. For sequencing, an Illumina HiSeq 2500 was employed. To normalize quantification of the TCRbeta repertoire, the TCR libraries were built with molecular barcoding that relied on unique molecular identifiers. The raw public reads went through TCRdb reprocessing: fastp at Q25, MiXCR clone calling, in-frame beta chains kept. Every entry covers one CDR3 protein and lists the most common genes and DNA from its rows. Across this sample there are about 370,000 distinct CDR3 sequences, with over 20% seen only once. The top ten hold less than 4.5% of the sample.

The receptor's source is a human donor who donated a stem cell graft to a child with acute myeloid leukemia. Sequences were derived from PBMCs from the stem cell graft donor, sampled from the stem cell graft. The chain is encoded by TRBV12-3 or TRBV12-4 joined to TRBJ1-5, and perhaps TRBD1 as D gene, on 6 matching bases. The encoded CDR3 is CASSYGQHLNQPQHF. The nucleotide sequence is TGTGCCAGCAGCTATGGACAGCACCTCAATCAGCCCCAGCATTTT.